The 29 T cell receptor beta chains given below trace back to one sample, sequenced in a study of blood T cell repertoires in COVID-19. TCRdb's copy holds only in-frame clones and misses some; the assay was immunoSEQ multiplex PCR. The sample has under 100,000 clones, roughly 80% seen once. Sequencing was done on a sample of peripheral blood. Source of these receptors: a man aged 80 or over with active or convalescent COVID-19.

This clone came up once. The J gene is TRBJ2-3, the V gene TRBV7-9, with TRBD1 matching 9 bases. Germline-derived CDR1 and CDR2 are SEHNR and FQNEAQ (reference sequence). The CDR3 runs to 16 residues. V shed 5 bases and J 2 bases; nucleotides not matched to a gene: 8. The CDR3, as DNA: TGTGCCAGCAGCGCTAACAGGGGGCGACCCACAGATACGCAGTATTTT. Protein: CASSANRGRPTDTQYF.

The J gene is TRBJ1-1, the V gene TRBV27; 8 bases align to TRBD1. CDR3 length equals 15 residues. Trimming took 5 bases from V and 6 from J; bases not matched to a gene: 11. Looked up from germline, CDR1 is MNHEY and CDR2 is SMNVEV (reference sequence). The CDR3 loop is CASSLQQGVVAEAFF. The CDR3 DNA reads TGTGCCAGCAGTCTCCAACAGGGGGTAGTAGCTGAAGCTTTCTTT.

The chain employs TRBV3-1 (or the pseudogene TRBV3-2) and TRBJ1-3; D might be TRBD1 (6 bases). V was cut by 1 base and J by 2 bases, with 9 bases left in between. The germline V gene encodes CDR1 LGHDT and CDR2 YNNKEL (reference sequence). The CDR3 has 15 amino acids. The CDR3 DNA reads TGTGCCAGCAGCCAAGGGGCAGGGGCTGGAAACACCATATATTTT. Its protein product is CASSQGAGAGNTIYF.

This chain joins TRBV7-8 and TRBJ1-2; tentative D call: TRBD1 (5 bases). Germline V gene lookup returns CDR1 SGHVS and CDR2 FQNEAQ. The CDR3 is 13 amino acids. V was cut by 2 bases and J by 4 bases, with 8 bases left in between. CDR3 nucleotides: TGTGCCAGCAGCTTACTAGACAGCTATGGCTACACCTTC. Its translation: CASSLLDSYGYTF.

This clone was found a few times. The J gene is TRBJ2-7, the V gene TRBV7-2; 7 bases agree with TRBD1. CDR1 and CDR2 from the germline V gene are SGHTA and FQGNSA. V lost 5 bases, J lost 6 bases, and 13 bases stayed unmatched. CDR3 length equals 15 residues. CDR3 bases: TGTGCCAGCAGCCCCGACCCGGGACAGCAACCCGAGCAGTACTTC. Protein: CASSPDPGQQPEQYF.

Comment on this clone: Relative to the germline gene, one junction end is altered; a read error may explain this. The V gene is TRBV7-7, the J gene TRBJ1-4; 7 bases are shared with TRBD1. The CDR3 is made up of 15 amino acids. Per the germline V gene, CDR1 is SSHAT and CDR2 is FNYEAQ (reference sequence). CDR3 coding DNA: TGTGCTAGCAGCCAAGGGGGGACAGTCAATGAAAAACTGTTTTTT. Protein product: CASSQGGTVNEKLFF.

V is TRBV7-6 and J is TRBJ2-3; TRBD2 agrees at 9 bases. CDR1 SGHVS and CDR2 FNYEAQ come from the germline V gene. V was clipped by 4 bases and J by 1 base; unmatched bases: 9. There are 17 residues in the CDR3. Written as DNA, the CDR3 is TGTGCCAGCAGCTCAAATAGCGGGGGCCTCGGCACAGATACGCAGTATTTT. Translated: CASSSNSGGLGTDTQYF.

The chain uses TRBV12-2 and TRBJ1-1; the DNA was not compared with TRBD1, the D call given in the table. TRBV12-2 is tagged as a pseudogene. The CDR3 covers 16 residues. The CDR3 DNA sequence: TGTGCAAGTCGCCGAGACAGGCGTAGCGTGGACACTGAAGCTTTCTTT. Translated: CASRRDRRSVDTEAFF.

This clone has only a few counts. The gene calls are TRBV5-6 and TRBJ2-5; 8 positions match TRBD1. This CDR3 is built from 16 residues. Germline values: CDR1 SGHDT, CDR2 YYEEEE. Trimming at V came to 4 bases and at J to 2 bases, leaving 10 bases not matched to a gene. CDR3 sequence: CASSPLRGTGQETQYF. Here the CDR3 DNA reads TGTGCCAGCAGCCCACTCAGAGGGACAGGACAAGAGACCCAGTACTTC.

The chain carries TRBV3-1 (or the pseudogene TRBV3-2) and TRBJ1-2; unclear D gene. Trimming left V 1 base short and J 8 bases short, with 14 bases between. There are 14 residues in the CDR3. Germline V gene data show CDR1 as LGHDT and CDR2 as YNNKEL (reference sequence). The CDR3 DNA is TGTGCCAGCAGCCAAGCGGGATTTGCGGGGGGCTACACCTTC. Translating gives CASSQAGFAGGYTF.

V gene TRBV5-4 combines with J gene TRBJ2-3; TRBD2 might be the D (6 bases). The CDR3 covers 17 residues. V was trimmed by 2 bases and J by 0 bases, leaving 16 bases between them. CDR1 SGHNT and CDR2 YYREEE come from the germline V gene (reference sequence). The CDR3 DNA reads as TGTGCCAGCAGCTTTCCCCTTAGCGGAACTAGCACAGATACGCAGTATTTT. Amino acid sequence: CASSFPLSGTSTDTQYF.

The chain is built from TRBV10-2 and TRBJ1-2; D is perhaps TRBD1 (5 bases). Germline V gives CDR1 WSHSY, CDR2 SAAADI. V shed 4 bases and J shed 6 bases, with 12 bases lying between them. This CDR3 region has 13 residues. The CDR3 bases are TGCGCCAGCAGTGCTTCAGGGAGGAATGGCTACACCTTC. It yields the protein CASSASGRNGYTF.

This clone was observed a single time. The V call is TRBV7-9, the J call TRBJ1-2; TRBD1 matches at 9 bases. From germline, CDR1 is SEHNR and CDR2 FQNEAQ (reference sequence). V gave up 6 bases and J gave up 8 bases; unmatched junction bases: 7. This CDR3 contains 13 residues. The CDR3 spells CASRRGQGSGYTF. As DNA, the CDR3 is TGTGCCAGCAGACGAGGACAGGGGTCCGGCTACACCTTC.

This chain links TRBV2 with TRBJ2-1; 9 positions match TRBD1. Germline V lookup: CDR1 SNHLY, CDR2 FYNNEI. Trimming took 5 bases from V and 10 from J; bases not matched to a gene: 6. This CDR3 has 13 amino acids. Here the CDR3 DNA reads TGTGCCAGCAGTCAAGGGACAGGGAGGGAGCAGTTCTTC. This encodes CASSQGTGREQFF.

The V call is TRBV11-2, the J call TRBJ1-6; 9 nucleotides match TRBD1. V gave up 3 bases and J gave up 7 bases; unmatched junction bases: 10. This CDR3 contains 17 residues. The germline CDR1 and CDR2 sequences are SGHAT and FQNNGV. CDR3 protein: CASSFQFGTGPNSPLHF. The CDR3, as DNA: TGTGCCAGCAGCTTTCAATTCGGGACAGGGCCCAATTCACCCCTCCACTTT.

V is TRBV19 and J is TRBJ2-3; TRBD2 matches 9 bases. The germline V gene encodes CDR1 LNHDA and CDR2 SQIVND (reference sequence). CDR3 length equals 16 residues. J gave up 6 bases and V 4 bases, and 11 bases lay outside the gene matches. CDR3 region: CASSNIAGGLFDTQYF. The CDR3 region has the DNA TGTGCCAGTAGTAATATCGCGGGGGGGCTTTTTGATACGCAGTATTTT.

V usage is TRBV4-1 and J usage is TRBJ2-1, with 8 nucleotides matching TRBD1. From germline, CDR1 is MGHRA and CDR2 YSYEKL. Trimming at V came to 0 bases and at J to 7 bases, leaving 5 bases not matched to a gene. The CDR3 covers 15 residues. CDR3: CASSQEQGAGNEQFF. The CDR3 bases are TGCGCCAGCAGCCAAGAGCAGGGGGCGGGGAATGAGCAGTTCTTC.

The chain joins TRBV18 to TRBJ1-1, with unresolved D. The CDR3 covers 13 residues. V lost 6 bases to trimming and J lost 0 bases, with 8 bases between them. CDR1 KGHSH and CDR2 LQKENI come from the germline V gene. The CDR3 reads CASSPIVNTEAFF. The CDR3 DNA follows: TGTGCCAGCTCCCCCATTGTGAACACTGAAGCTTTCTTT.

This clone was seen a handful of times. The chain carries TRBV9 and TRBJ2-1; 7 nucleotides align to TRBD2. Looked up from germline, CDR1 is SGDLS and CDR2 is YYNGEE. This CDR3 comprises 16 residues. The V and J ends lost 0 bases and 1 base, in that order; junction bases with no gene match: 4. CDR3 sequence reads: CASSVVSGASYNEQFF. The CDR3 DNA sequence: TGTGCCAGCAGCGTAGTGAGCGGGGCATCCTACAATGAGCAGTTCTTC.

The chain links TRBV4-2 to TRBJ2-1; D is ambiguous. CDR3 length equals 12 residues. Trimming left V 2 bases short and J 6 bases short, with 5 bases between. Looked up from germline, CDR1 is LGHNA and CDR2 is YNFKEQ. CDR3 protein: CASSQSRNEQFF. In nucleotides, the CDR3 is TGTGCCAGCAGCCAATCCCGCAATGAGCAGTTCTTC.

CDR3 DNA sequence: TGTGCCAGCAGCCCCGATCAGGGGACCGGGGAGCTGTTTTTT. It specifies CASSPDQGTGELFF. The chain uses TRBV7-2 and TRBJ2-2, with D maybe TRBD1 (6 bases). The V and J ends lost 5 bases and 5 bases respectively, with 12 bases between them. CDR1 is SGHTA, CDR2 FQGNSA, per germline. This CDR3 is built from 14 residues. Together with reference TRBV7-2 and TRBJ2-2, the CDR3 gives the full variable domain: GAGVSQSPSNKVTEKGKDVELRCDPISGHTALYWYRQSLGQGLEFLIYFQGNSAPDKSGLPSDRFSAERTGGSVSTLTIQRTQQEDSAVYLCASSPDQGTGELFFGEGSRLTVL.

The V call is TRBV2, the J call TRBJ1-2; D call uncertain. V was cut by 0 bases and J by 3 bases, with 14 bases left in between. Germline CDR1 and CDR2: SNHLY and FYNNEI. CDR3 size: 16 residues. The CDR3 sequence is CASSEAGRTGDYGYTF. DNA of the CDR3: TGTGCCAGCAGTGAAGCCGGGAGAACCGGGGACTATGGCTACACCTTC.

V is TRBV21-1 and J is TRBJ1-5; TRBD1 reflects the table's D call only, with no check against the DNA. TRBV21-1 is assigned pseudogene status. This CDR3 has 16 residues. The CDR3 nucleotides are TGTGCCAGCAGCAAACTTGGGGCCACTAGCAATCAGCCCCAGCATTTT. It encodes CASSKLGATSNQPQHF.

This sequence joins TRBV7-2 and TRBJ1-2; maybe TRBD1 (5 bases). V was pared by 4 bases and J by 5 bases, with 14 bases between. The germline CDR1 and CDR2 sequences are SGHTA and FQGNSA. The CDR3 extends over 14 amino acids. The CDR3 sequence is CASSSPGRGYGYTF. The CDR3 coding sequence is TGTGCCAGCAGCTCACCGGGACGGGGGTATGGCTACACCTTC.

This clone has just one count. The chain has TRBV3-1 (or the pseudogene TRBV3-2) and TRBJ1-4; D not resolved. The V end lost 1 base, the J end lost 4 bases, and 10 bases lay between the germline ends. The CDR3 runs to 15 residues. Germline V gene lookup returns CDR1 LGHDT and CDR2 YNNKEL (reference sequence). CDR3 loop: CASSQAGGFNEKLFF. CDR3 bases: TGTGCCAGCAGCCAAGCGGGTGGATTTAATGAAAAACTGTTTTTT.

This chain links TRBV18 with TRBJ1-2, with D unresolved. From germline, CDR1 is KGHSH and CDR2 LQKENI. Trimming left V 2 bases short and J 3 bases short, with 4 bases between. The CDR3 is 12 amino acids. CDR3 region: CASSPLYYGYTF. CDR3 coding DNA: TGTGCCAGCTCACCATTATACTATGGCTACACCTTC.

Written as DNA, the CDR3 is TGTGCCAGCAGCTTACATGCCGGCAGGGTTGTTGAAGCTTTCTTT. Its protein product is CASSLHAGRVVEAFF. J is TRBJ1-1 and V is TRBV11-2; a possible D gene is TRBD1 (5 bases). The V end was cut by 2 bases, the J end by 7 bases, with 17 bases between. Germline CDR1 is SGHAT and CDR2 is FQNNGV. The CDR3 runs to 15 residues.

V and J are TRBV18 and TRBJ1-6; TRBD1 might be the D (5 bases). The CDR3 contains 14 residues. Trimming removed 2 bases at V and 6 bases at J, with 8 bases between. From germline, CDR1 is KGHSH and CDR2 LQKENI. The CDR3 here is CASSPGRGNSPLHF. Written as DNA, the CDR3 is TGTGCCAGCTCACCAGGGAGGGGTAATTCACCCCTCCACTTT. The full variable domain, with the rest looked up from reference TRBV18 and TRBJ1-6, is NAGVMQNPRHLVRRRGQEARLRCSPMKGHSHVYWYRQLPEEGLKFMVYLQKENIIDESGMPKERFSAEFPKEGPSILRIQQVVRGDSAAYFCASSPGRGNSPLHFGNGTRLTVT.

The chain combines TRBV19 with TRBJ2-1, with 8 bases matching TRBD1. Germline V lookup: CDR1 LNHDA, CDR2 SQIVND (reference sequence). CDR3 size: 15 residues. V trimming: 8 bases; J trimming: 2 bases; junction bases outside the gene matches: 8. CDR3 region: CASEGRQGTYNEQFF. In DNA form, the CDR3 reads TGTGCCAGTGAGGGCAGACAGGGGACCTACAATGAGCAGTTCTTC.